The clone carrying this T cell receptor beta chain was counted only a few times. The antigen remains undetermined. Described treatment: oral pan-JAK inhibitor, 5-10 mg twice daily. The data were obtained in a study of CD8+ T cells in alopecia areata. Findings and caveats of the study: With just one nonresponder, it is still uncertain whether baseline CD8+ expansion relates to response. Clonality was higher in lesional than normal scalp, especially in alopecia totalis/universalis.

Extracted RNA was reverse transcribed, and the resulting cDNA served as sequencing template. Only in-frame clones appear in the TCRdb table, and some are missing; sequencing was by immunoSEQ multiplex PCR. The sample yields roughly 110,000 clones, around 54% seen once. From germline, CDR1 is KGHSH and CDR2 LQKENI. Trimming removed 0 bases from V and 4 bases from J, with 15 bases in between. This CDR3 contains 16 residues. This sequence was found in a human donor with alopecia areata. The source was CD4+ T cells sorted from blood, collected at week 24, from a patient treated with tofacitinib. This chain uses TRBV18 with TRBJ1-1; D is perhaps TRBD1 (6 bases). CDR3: CASSPPVQGSGTEAFF. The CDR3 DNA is TGTGCCAGCTCACCACCGGTGCAGGGGTCGGGCACTGAAGCTTTCTTT. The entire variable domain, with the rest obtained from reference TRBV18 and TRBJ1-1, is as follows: NAGVMQNPRHLVRRRGQEARLRCSPMKGHSHVYWYRQLPEEGLKFMVYLQKENIIDESGMPKERFSAEFPKEGPSILRIQQVVRGDSAAYFCASSPPVQGSGTEAFFGQGTRLTVV.